This TCR beta chain was captured in a study of cytomegalovirus exposure and HLA in healthy donors. Study-wide points: Later on, a genetic analysis was performed. It linked a missense variant in DCLRE1C with V- and J-gene trimming of TCR beta. The records held CMV serostatus as the only immune exposure information. A later analysis by the authors found several of the most significant clusters apparently linked to common viral pathogens.

On this clone: As yet, its antigen is unknown.

Trimming shortened V by 7 bases and J by 7 bases, and 14 bases separated the two germline ends. The CDR3 has 14 amino acids. Germline lookup yields CDR1 SGHTA and CDR2 FQGNSA. This PCR relied on a set of 60 Vbeta primers and 13 Jbeta primers. The table came from immunoSEQ multiplex PCR; TCRdb's copy has only in-frame clones and leaves some out. The sample has more than 95,000 clones, 9.5% seen once. The sample taken for sequencing was PBMCs. The chain has TRBV7-2 and TRBJ1-6; D remains ambiguous. The TCR sequence derives from a man aged 30 to 45 in good health and CMV-seronegative. In nucleotides, the CDR3 is TGTGCCAGCAAGCAGAGCGGAAACAATTCACCCCTCCACTTT. Translated, it gives CASKQSGNNSPLHF. Drawing the rest from reference TRBV7-2 and TRBJ1-6, the complete variable domain is GAGVSQSPSNKVTEKGKDVELRCDPISGHTALYWYRQSLGQGLEFLIYFQGNSAPDKSGLPSDRFSAERTGGSVSTLTIQRTQQEDSAVYLCASKQSGNNSPLHFGNGTRLTVT.